The sequence of this T cell receptor beta chain was determined in a study of shared clonotypes between healthy human individuals (dated by TCRdb to the early 2020s). About the full investigation: The cohort included three men and a couple of women between 18 and 49 years of age. Different laboratories and diverse techniques were used to prepare libraries and sequence TCR repertoires, to increase sequencing depth and limit assay-specific biases. To estimate repertoire size and how much clonotypes are shared between individuals, the study performed deep sequencing of blood TCR repertoires from about 5 healthy adults. For each donor, CD4 naive and CD4 memory were each run on three plates, CD8 naive on two plates, and CD8 memory on one plate. Between about 0.8 and 8.9 billion PBMCs per donor were obtained by leukapheresis. Beyond this particular receptor, the publication reports: Estimated clonotype richness was generally larger for naive than for memory subsets. Only blood was sampled, and tissue TCR repertoires likely differ from those in blood. The genetic and exposure-history diversity represented was limited by the small number of donors. Clonotypes shared by all four sorted-subset donors showed higher generation probabilities than non-shared clonotypes. Based on pairwise subsampling, the degree of clonotype sharing among donors was expected to be affected by sequencing depth. Incomplete sequencing was indicated by rarefaction of sorted-subset datasets, despite the large sequencing depth. Across a few donors, about 5% of naive CD4, approximately 3.5% of naive CD8, around 2.5% of memory CD4, and approximately 0.4% of memory CD8 clonotypes were shared.

About this clone: Its antigen remains unidentified. Base qualities are not at hand, and no much larger clone is one base apart.

TCR CDR3 regions were amplified from genomic DNA by multiplex PCR using the deep immunoSEQ assay. Extracted genomic DNA from each cell subset was distributed evenly across all wells of several immunoSEQ 96-well plates, and each plate was treated as a replicate. For sorted subsets, 200 ng of genomic DNA, equivalent to 30,000 or so T cell genomes, went into each replicate PCR. Purified libraries were measured with a Qubit 3.0 fluorometer, size-checked on a Bioanalyzer 2100, and measured again with the KAPA Library Quantification kit. Every immunoSEQ 96-well plate was sequenced on a separate single-read 150-cycle Illumina NextSeq 550 flow cell. The authors' pipeline ran thus. The immunoSEQ output contained only junctional sequences without quality scores, so filtering could not match that applied to full-length reads. Sequences were annotated with PyIR, a Python wrapper for IgBLAST v1.9, and V/J genes and CDR3 were assigned using IMGT germline references. Reads with weak V/J assignments (E-value above 1e-6), missing CDR3, stop codons, out-of-frame junctions, or ambiguous translated residues were removed. V3J clonotypes were defined by identical inferred V gene, J gene, and CDR3 amino acid sequence. Percentage overlap between repertoires was calculated by dividing the number of shared unique clonotypes by the size of the smaller repertoire. Repertoire richness was assessed with RTK rarefaction, the Chao1 estimator, and Recon v2.1 estimates of unobserved clonotypes. Generation probabilities for all TCRbeta clonotypes obtained by the gDNA method from a handful of donors were computed using OLGA. Held by TCRdb, this immuneACCESS table contains in-frame sequences only and omits some clones. Under half of the omission traces to an unresolved V gene where checked; the cause of the rest is unknown. V and J calls and clone size follow that table, whereas D and trimming were derived from the DNA. For this sample there are some 2,100,000 clones; 85% to 95% appear just once. In total, the top ten clones hold more than 1.5% of the sample.

CD8 naive samples were CD45RO-negative cells positively selected for CCR7, giving a CD45RA+CCR7+ population that excluded TemRA cells. Healthy HIV-negative adults with no recently reported acute infections or vaccinations were included as donors. Only Caucasian adults living in Nashville, Tennessee, USA were represented among the donors. After blood collection by leukapheresis, PBMCs were isolated using Ficoll-Histopaque density gradient centrifugation and then cryopreserved in the vapor phase of liquid nitrogen. Analytical flow cytometry was used to check the purity and quantity of every magnetically sorted T cell population. Genomic DNA was isolated from every sorted fraction and measured by UV absorbance on a Nanodrop 2000c. V is pared back by 4 bases and J by 3 bases, with 20 bases lying between the germline termini. Reading the germline V gene gives CDR1 SGHDT and CDR2 YYEEEE. Reading from cysteine to phenylalanine, the CDR3 counts 16 amino acids. Only the CDR3 DNA stays, 48 bases, in frame from base 1.

The source material was naive CD8+ T cells from PBMCs. The sample's cell subset or site label is to be understood as: CD45RA+CCR7+. The sequence derives from a young man in good health. Some clones in this sample may be carry-over from other donors' samples. The chain is encoded by TRBV5-6 joined to TRBJ2-7, with the D segment identity uncertain. The DNA sequence follows: TGTGCCAGCAGCCACAGATCTAGTGGGCTCCTCTACGAGCAGTACTTC. Its coded protein is CASSHRSSGLLYEQYF. With the rest looked up from the reference TRBV5-6 and TRBJ2-7 genes rather than sequenced, the full variable domain is DAGVTQSPTHLIKTRGQQVTLRCSPKSGHDTVSWYQQALGQGPQFIFQYYEEEERQRGNFPDRFSGHQFPNYSSELNVNALLLGDSALYLCASSHRSSGLLYEQYFGPGTRLTVT.